Shown below are 11 T cell receptor beta chains from a single sample sequenced in a study of OX40 agonist ivuxolimab in advanced cancers. The data were produced by immunoSEQ multiplex PCR, yet TCRdb's version contains in-frame clones alone and is incomplete. The profile shows about 54,000 clones, 75% to 95% of them singletons. The specimen was CD4+ or CD8+ T cells sorted from blood, collected in a trial of the OX40 agonist ivuxolimab. The receptors were sampled from an adult with an advanced solid tumor such as melanoma, head and neck, liver or kidney cancer.

The chain uses TRBV9 and TRBJ2-1; 7 bases are shared with TRBD2. With V trimmed by 4 bases and J by 1 base, 5 bases remained unmatched. Germline assignment: CDR1 SGDLS and CDR2 YYNGEE. The CDR3 is 15 amino acids. The CDR3 DNA reads TGTGCCAGCAGCAAGGCGGGGGTTTCCTACAATGAGCAGTTCTTC. Its protein product is CASSKAGVSYNEQFF.

The CDR3 spells CASSLRLAGLIQETQYF. As DNA, the CDR3 is TGTGCCAGCAGCCTCCGACTAGCGGGATTAATTCAAGAGACCCAGTACTTC. J is TRBJ2-5 and V is TRBV7-2; 11 positions match TRBD2. Trimming took 5 bases from V and 2 from J; bases not matched to a gene: 10. The CDR3 has 17 residues. Germline CDR1 reads SGHTA; CDR2 reads FQGNSA.

The chain employs TRBV19 and TRBJ2-2; D unclear. V lost 3 bases and J lost 1, with 3 bases in between. Germline V gene sequence: CDR1 LNHDA, CDR2 SQIVND (reference sequence). CDR3 length equals 13 residues. In DNA form, the CDR3 reads TGTGCCAGTAGTATTGGGAACACCGGGGAGCTGTTTTTT. This codes for CASSIGNTGELFF. Looking up the rest from reference TRBV19 and TRBJ2-2 gives the full variable domain: DGGITQSPKYLFRKEGQNVTLSCEQNLNHDAMYWYRQDPGQGLRLIYYSQIVNDFQKGDIAEGYSVSREKKESFPLTVTSAQKNPTAFYLCASSIGNTGELFFGEGSRLTVL.

V usage is TRBV4-1 and J usage is TRBJ2-7; TRBD2 might be the D (5 bases). CDR1 is MGHRA and CDR2 is YSYEKL in the germline V gene. The CDR3 runs 15 residues. V lost 0 bases and J 2 bases, leaving 11 bases between the germline ends. In nucleotides, the CDR3 is TGCGCCAGCAGCCAAGAGAGTGCGGGTCCCTACGAGCAGTACTTC. This sequence encodes CASSQESAGPYEQYF.

The chain recombines TRBV6-1 with TRBJ2-7, with 9 positions matching TRBD2. After removal of 3 bases from V and 4 bases from J, the junction contained 7 bases not matched to a gene. CDR3 length: 15 residues. Germline V gene data show CDR1 as MNHNS and CDR2 as SASEGT. Here the CDR3 DNA reads TGTGCCAGCAGTGAGGGAGCGGGGGGCCGGTACGAGCAGTACTTC. This sequence encodes CASSEGAGGRYEQYF.

This clone appeared a single time. V and J are TRBV28 and TRBJ1-1, with D tentatively TRBD1 (6 bases). CDR1 MDHEN and CDR2 SYDVKM come from the germline V gene. The CDR3 totals 17 residues. The V gene lost 5 bases and the J gene lost 4 bases, with 23 bases spanning the gap. The CDR3: CASSLPPGGGDGTEAFF. Written as DNA, the CDR3 is TGTGCCAGCAGTCTACCCCCCGGAGGGGGTGACGGCACTGAAGCTTTCTTT.

The rearrangement uses TRBV4-3 and TRBJ2-3; tentative D call: TRBD2 (5 bases). Per germline, CDR1 LGHNA and CDR2 YSLEER. V lost 4 bases, J lost 0 bases, and 17 bases lay in between. The CDR3 contains 17 residues. DNA for the CDR3: TGCGCCAGCAGCCCAGAGAGTTCGAGACTAAGCACAGATACGCAGTATTTT. It encodes CASSPESSRLSTDTQYF.

This chain connects TRBV2 to TRBJ1-2; 9 bases map to TRBD1. CDR1 and CDR2 (germline): SNHLY, FYNNEI. The CDR3 has 14 amino acids. With 1 base clipped from V and 4 bases from J, the junction kept 1 base outside the gene matches. The CDR3 here is CASSEVGQGYGYTF. The CDR3 region has the DNA TGTGCCAGCAGTGAAGTGGGACAGGGCTATGGCTACACCTTC.

This rearrangement joins TRBV27 to TRBJ1-5; unclear D gene. With 0 bases removed from V and 0 bases from J, the gap between germline ends came to 18 bases. CDR3 length: 19 amino acids. The V gene's germline CDR1 is MNHEY and CDR2 SMNVEV (reference sequence). As DNA, the CDR3 is TGTGCCAGCAGTTTATCGAATCCCACGGGCTGGTATAGCAATCAGCCCCAGCATTTT. This sequence encodes CASSLSNPTGWYSNQPQHF.

The CDR3 sequence: CASSLDSSSYNEQFF. The CDR3 bases are TGTGCCAGCAGTTTAGACTCCTCCTCCTACAATGAGCAGTTCTTC. The J gene is TRBJ2-1, the V gene TRBV27, with no clear D. The CDR3 sequence is 15 residues long. Between the trimmed V and J ends, which lost 2 bases and 0 bases, there was a span of 8 bases. The germline V gene encodes CDR1 MNHEY and CDR2 SMNVEV (reference sequence).

The gene calls are TRBV7-8 and TRBJ2-1; D tentatively fits TRBD1 or TRBD2 (5 bases each). The CDR3 loop spans 17 amino acids. Per germline, CDR1 SGHVS and CDR2 FQNEAQ. V shed 4 bases and J shed 0 bases, with 16 bases lying between them. CDR3 bases: TGTGCCAGCAGCTCAGGACTTTCAGGGAGCTCCTACAATGAGCAGTTCTTC. It codes for CASSSGLSGSSYNEQFF.